This passage covers 16 T cell receptor beta chains from one sample sequenced in a study of PD-1 blockade in classical Hodgkin lymphoma. The sample's time point: cycle 4 day 1 (C4D1), after less than seven weeks of nivolumab. In every patient, relapse followed autologous stem cell transplantation, while exposure to brentuximab vedotin differed. The repertoire was sequenced with immunoSEQ multiplex PCR; TCRdb's copy has only in-frame clones and lacks some. Of some 30,000 clones listed, 72% were seen once; the top ten hold approximately 4%. The sequences come from peripheral blood mononuclear cells (PBMCs), collected before the fourth cycle of nivolumab. The receptors were gathered from a human donor with classical Hodgkin lymphoma.

V usage is TRBV27 and J usage is TRBJ1-6; D is uncertain. The CDR3 has 17 amino acids. Germline assignment: CDR1 MNHEY and CDR2 SMNVEV (reference sequence). Trimming took off 2 bases at V and 6 bases at J, with 17 bases between the two ends. CDR3 protein: CASSLGFGLRGNSPLHF. CDR3 coding DNA: TGTGCCAGCAGTTTAGGGTTCGGTCTTAGAGGTAATTCACCCCTCCACTTT.

A few counts support this clone. The chain has TRBV7-8 and TRBJ2-3; D is unclear. V lost 2 bases and J 0 bases, leaving 12 bases between the germline ends. CDR3 length: 16 amino acids. Germline assignment: CDR1 SGHVS and CDR2 FQNEAQ. The CDR3 loop is CASSLIIGLSTDTQYF. Written as DNA, the CDR3 is TGTGCCAGCAGCTTAATTATTGGGCTAAGCACAGATACGCAGTATTTT. Full variable domain (missing parts from reference TRBV7-8 and TRBJ2-3): GAGVSQSPRYKVAKRGQDVALRCDPISGHVSLFWYQQALGQGPEFLTYFQNEAQLDKSGLPSDRFFAERPEGSVSTLKIQRTQQEDSAVYLCASSLIIGLSTDTQYFGPGTRLTVL.

The J gene is TRBJ1-1, the V gene TRBV14; 10 bases fit TRBD1. The CDR3 is 12 residues long. With 6 bases clipped from V and 10 bases from J, the junction kept 5 bases outside the gene matches. Germline V gene sequence: CDR1 SGHDN, CDR2 FVKESK. The chain's CDR3 is CASRLGTGAAFF. For the CDR3, the DNA is TGTGCCAGCAGACTCGGGACAGGGGCAGCTTTCTTT.

In regard to this clone: This CDR3 is also generated by other DNA sequences in the sample. The chain joins TRBV30 to TRBJ2-1, with D perhaps TRBD1 (5 bases). V was clipped by 1 base and J by 2 bases, with 6 bases between them. The CDR3 sequence is 13 residues long. Germline CDR1 GTSNPN, CDR2 SVGIG (reference sequence). CDR3 nucleotides: TGTGCCTGGAGTGGACAGACCTACAATGAGCAGTTCTTC. Its protein product is CAWSGQTYNEQFF.

This rearrangement joins TRBV4-3 to TRBJ2-1; D remains ambiguous. The CDR3 runs to 17 residues. Trimming left V 4 bases short and J 7 bases short, with 23 bases between. Germline V lookup: CDR1 LGHNA, CDR2 YSLEER. The CDR3 nucleotides are TGCGCCAGCAGCCGAGCCTATCGGTCTCTCTCGGCGAATGAGCAGTTCTTC. It codes for CASSRAYRSLSANEQFF.

V is TRBV28 and J is TRBJ2-7; a weak D match, TRBD2 (5 bases). V was cut by 5 bases and J by 3 bases, with 17 bases left in between. The CDR3 spans 15 residues. Germline V lookup: CDR1 MDHEN, CDR2 SYDVKM. CDR3 nucleotides: TGTGCCAGCAGTGACTATAGCACAGCTTTCTACGAGCAGTACTTC. This gives the protein CASSDYSTAFYEQYF.

The rearrangement joins TRBV4-1 to TRBJ2-1; no firm D call. The germline V and J ends were trimmed by 0 bases and 3 bases, with 9 bases remaining between them. The CDR3 is 15 amino acids. Per germline, CDR1 MGHRA and CDR2 YSYEKL. DNA for the CDR3: TGCGCCAGCAGCCAAGATAGCCTAGGCTACAATGAGCAGTTCTTC. Amino acids: CASSQDSLGYNEQFF.

The chain carries TRBV5-8 and TRBJ2-1; D ambiguous. Per germline, CDR1 SGHTS and CDR2 YDEGEE. The CDR3 is made up of 15 amino acids. V lost 0 bases to trimming and J lost 2 bases, with 9 bases between them. In DNA, the CDR3 is TGTGCCAGCAGCTTGGAAGGGAACCCCTACAATGAGCAGTTCTTC. It yields the protein CASSLEGNPYNEQFF.

This chain links TRBV5-1 with TRBJ2-5; 11 bases line up with TRBD2. The CDR3 loop spans 17 amino acids. CDR1 and CDR2 (germline): SGHRS, YFSETQ. J lost 5 bases, V lost 7 bases, and 16 bases had no gene match. The CDR3 loop reads CASSLGLAGGQRETQYF. The DNA of the CDR3 is TGCGCCAGCTCCTTAGGGCTAGCGGGGGGCCAAAGGGAGACCCAGTACTTC.

This sequence joins TRBV6-5 and TRBJ2-7; 8 nucleotides match TRBD1. V was pared by 10 bases and J by 6 bases, with 14 bases of the junction left unmatched. Per the germline V gene, CDR1 is MNHEY and CDR2 is SVGAGI. There are 14 residues in the CDR3. The CDR3 sequence: CAIGGQGGSGEQYF. The CDR3 coding sequence is TGTGCCATCGGAGGACAGGGTGGGTCCGGCGAGCAGTACTTC.

The chain couples TRBV19 to TRBJ2-2; 7 bases align to TRBD1. This CDR3 has 15 amino acids. Germline V gene lookup returns CDR1 LNHDA and CDR2 SQIVND (reference sequence). V was clipped by 5 bases and J by 3 bases; unmatched bases: 6. In DNA, the CDR3 is TGTGCCAGTAGTCGTGACAGGGCCTACACCGGGGAGCTGTTTTTT. The encoded protein is CASSRDRAYTGELFF.

This sequence joins TRBV7-8 and TRBJ2-1; maybe TRBD1 (5 bases). Looked up from germline, CDR1 is SGHVS and CDR2 is FQNEAQ. There are 12 residues in the CDR3. V lost 4 bases to trimming and J lost 10 bases, with 11 bases between them. The CDR3 nucleotides read TGTGCCAGCAGCTCAGGGCCAGGGGAGCAGTTCTTC. As protein: CASSSGPGEQFF. Together with reference TRBV7-8 and TRBJ2-1, the CDR3 gives the full variable domain: GAGVSQSPRYKVAKRGQDVALRCDPISGHVSLFWYQQALGQGPEFLTYFQNEAQLDKSGLPSDRFFAERPEGSVSTLKIQRTQQEDSAVYLCASSSGPGEQFFGPGTRLTVL.

The rearrangement links TRBV27 to TRBJ2-2; weak D call: TRBD2 (7 bases). Trimming took 8 bases from V and 7 from J, leaving 20 bases between them. The germline CDR1 and CDR2 sequences are MNHEY and SMNVEV (reference sequence). The CDR3 contains 15 residues. The CDR3 loop reads CASSYRGGGSGELFF. The CDR3 bases are TGTGCCAGCTCTTATCGGGGAGGGGGTAGCGGGGAGCTGTTTTTT.

CDR3 amino acids: CASSIEQGVEKLFF. The CDR3 DNA sequence: TGTGCCAGTAGTATCGAACAGGGAGTTGAAAAACTGTTTTTT. V is TRBV19 and J is TRBJ1-4; D might be TRBD1 (6 bases). Trimming cost V 3 bases and J 7 bases, with 12 bases left between them. The CDR3 is 14 amino acids. Germline values: CDR1 LNHDA, CDR2 SQIVND (reference sequence).

This chain connects TRBV19 to TRBJ1-1; no clear D gene. The CDR3 sequence is 15 residues long. The germline V and J ends were trimmed by 1 base and 0 bases, with 9 bases remaining between them. Germline lookup yields CDR1 LNHDA and CDR2 SQIVND (reference sequence). The CDR3 loop is CASSIAPRVNTEAFF. DNA for the CDR3: TGTGCCAGTAGTATAGCTCCACGAGTGAACACTGAAGCTTTCTTT.

The J gene is TRBJ2-5, the V gene TRBV6-5; unclear D gene. V lost 0 bases and J 7 bases, leaving 15 bases between the germline ends. The CDR3 totals 15 residues. Germline CDR1 and CDR2: MNHEY and SVGAGI. The CDR3 nucleotides read TGTGCCAGCAGTTACTCGCTGGGTAGGATCGGGACCCAGTACTTC. Its translation is CASSYSLGRIGTQYF.